This TCR beta chain was documented in a study of T cell responses to AZD1222 COVID-19 vaccine. Notes on the study in general: Females made up more of the donors, who were largely white British, and clonal diversity may have come out too low.

About this clone itself: Antigen: not known.

TCRdb keeps only in-frame clones here, not all; method: immunoSEQ multiplex PCR. Among over 150,000 clones listed, 90% were seen once. Trimming took off 3 bases at V and 7 bases at J, with 12 bases between the two ends. Looked up from germline, CDR1 is KGHSH and CDR2 is LQKENI. This CDR3 is built from 13 residues. This TCR came from an adult in good health. This specimen was peripheral blood, taken on day 0 of AZD1222 vaccination. This chain links TRBV18 with TRBJ1-1, with D hard to call. CDR3 DNA: TGTGCCAGCTCACCCGAATCGAGTTTTGAAGCTTTCTTT. The encoded protein is CASSPESSFEAFF.